The rows below give T cell receptor beta chains drawn from one sample of a study of blood T cell repertoires in COVID-19. TCRdb's table, derived via immunoSEQ multiplex PCR, lists solely in-frame clones and lacks some. The table lists a few hundred thousand clones, 83% of them singletons. The sample consisted of PBMCs or T cells enriched from blood (not recorded which). These receptors were taken from a woman in her fifties or sixties who had recovered from COVID-19. Both conserved end residues are part of each CDR3. Fields, in order: CDR3 DNA, CDR3 protein, D gene, CDR3 length, J gene, V gene, clone size. The D gene is left open where the match is weak. Rows give clone size only sometimes, using once, few, many, or a class for an expanded clone.

TGTGCCAGCAGCCACCTAAGGGGAAGCTCTGGAAACACCATATATTTT CASSHLRGSSGNTIYF - 16 TRBJ1-3 TRBV3-1/TRBV3-2 -
TGTGCCTGGAGTAAGGAAGAGGTGACTCTAAACTATGGCTACACCTTC CAWSKEEVTLNYGYTF - 16 TRBJ1-2 TRBV30 -
TGCGCCAGCAGCCAAAATACAGGGGTTGGGTACAATGAGCAGTTCTTC CASSQNTGVGYNEQFF TRBD1 16 TRBJ2-1 TRBV4-3 -
TGTGCCTGGAGTGTCGGCGGGAGCTCCTACGAGCAGTACTTC CAWSVGGSSYEQYF TRBD2 14 TRBJ2-7 TRBV30 -
TGCAGTGCTAGTTCGACAGGGGTGGACACTGAAGCTTTCTTT CSASSTGVDTEAFF TRBD1 14 TRBJ1-1 TRBV20-1 -
TGTGCCAGTAGGGAACAGGGAAGCACAGATACGCAGTATTTT CASREQGSTDTQYF - 14 TRBJ2-3 TRBV19 few
TGTGCCAGCAGTTACGCACCTAGCGGGTCATACAATGAGCAGTTCTTC CASSYAPSGSYNEQFF TRBD2 16 TRBJ2-1 TRBV6-2/TRBV6-3 -
TGCGCCAGCAGCTCATGGTGGGGGACAGAGAACACTGAAGCTTTCTTT CASSSWWGTENTEAFF TRBD1 16 TRBJ1-1 TRBV5-1 -
TGTGCCAGCAGTGGTCACCAGGTAGATGAAAAACTGTTTTTT CASSGHQVDEKLFF - 14 TRBJ1-4 TRBV2 -
TGCAGTGCTAGTGACAGGGCGGCCTACGAGCAGTACTTC CSASDRAAYEQYF TRBD1 13 TRBJ2-7 TRBV20-1 -
TGCGCCAGCACCCTAGCCGGTGAGCAGTTCTTC CASTLAGEQFF - 11 TRBJ2-1 TRBV5-1 -
TGCGCCAGCAGCTTTATAGCGGATACAGATACGCAGTATTTT CASSFIADTDTQYF - 14 TRBJ2-3 TRBV5-1 -
TGCGCCAGCAGCCTCACCTGGACAGGGACGGAGTCACCCCTCCACTTT CASSLTWTGTESPLHF TRBD1 16 TRBJ1-6 TRBV5-1 -
TGCAGCGTTGAAGATCGGACAGGGGCTCCTCTCGAGCAGTACTTC CSVEDRTGAPLEQYF TRBD1 15 TRBJ2-7 TRBV29-1 -
TGTGCCAGCAGCCAAGGAGGGACAGGGGGCGCGTTCTATGGCTACACCTTC CASSQGGTGGAFYGYTF TRBD1 17 TRBJ1-2 TRBV4-2 -
TGTGCCAGTAGCACTGAAAGGGGGGGACAGGGACATTACAATGAGCAGTTCTTC CASSTERGGQGHYNEQFF TRBD1 18 TRBJ2-1 TRBV19 -
TGTGCCAGTAGTCCCCGGGACAGCAACTATGGCTACACCTTC CASSPRDSNYGYTF TRBD1 14 TRBJ1-2 TRBV19 -
TGTGCCAGTAGTACCGGGACAGGGTTGAACACTGAAGCTTTCTTT CASSTGTGLNTEAFF TRBD1 15 TRBJ1-1 TRBV19 -
TGCGCCAGCAGCTTGGGAGTACTAGCGGTAAATTACAATGAGCAGTTCTTC CASSLGVLAVNYNEQFF TRBD2 17 TRBJ2-1 TRBV5-1 -
TGTGCCAGCAGCTCCCGGGGACAGTTAGGCTATGGCTACACCTTC CASSSRGQLGYGYTF TRBD1 15 TRBJ1-2 TRBV5-4 -
TGTGCCAGCAGCGGAGCCGGGATAACTTTAATGGGCTACACCTTC CASSGAGITLMGYTF - 15 TRBJ1-2 TRBV7-8 few
TGTGCCAGCAGTGAAATGGGGCGGTGGAGCTCTGGAAACACCATATATTTT CASSEMGRWSSGNTIYF - 17 TRBJ1-3 TRBV2 -
TGTGCCAGCTCCCCCAGGGACAGGGGTGGAAAACTGTTTTTT CASSPRDRGGKLFF TRBD1 14 TRBJ1-4 TRBV18 -
TGTGCCAGTAGTACAACAGGGATATCGGTGGGGCAAGAGACCCAGTACTTC CASSTTGISVGQETQYF - 17 TRBJ2-5 TRBV19 -
TGTGCCAGCAGCCAAGATCTGGCACACCAAGAGACCCAGTACTTC CASSQDLAHQETQYF - 15 TRBJ2-5 TRBV14 -
TGTGCCAGCAGTAAAAAGCGGGGGAACTATGGCTACACCTTC CASSKKRGNYGYTF - 14 TRBJ1-2 TRBV14 -
TGTGCCAGCAGCTTTGTCGGACTAGCGGGAGTGGATGAGCAGTTCTTC CASSFVGLAGVDEQFF TRBD2 16 TRBJ2-1 TRBV5-4 -
TGTGCCAGCAGCCCAACGGGACTAGCGGAAGAGACCCAGTACTTC CASSPTGLAEETQYF TRBD2 15 TRBJ2-5 TRBV7-7 once
TGTGCCAGCAGCTTGGTCCCCGGGACAGGGAACTATGGCTACACCTTC CASSLVPGTGNYGYTF TRBD1 16 TRBJ1-2 TRBV5-5 -